Sequencing of this T cell receptor beta chain was carried out in a study of T cells after yellow fever vaccination. There are many counts of this clonotype. TCRdb re-called the 5' RACE reads through MiXCR, storing one row per CDR3 protein. Of roughly 120,000 distinct CDR3 sequences in the sample, about 7% are singletons; the top ten hold around 2.3%. The TCR sequence derives from a young man who received the YFV17D yellow fever vaccine. The material was CD4+ T cells sorted from PBMCs, obtained 10 days after the first yellow fever vaccination.

The CDR3 reads CATSRDRTGGRSGELFF. In DNA form, the CDR3 reads TGTGCCACCAGCAGAGATCGTACGGGGGGGCGTAGCGGGGAGCTGTTTTTT. The chain combines TRBV15 with TRBJ2-2; TRBD2 matches 8 bases. With V trimmed by 0 bases and J by 7 bases, 10 bases remained unmatched. CDR1 and CDR2 from the germline V gene are LNHNV and YYDKDF (reference sequence). This CDR3 is 17 amino acids long.